This T cell receptor (beta chain) comes out of a study of blood T cell repertoires in COVID-19. Study at large: There were acute and convalescent COVID-19 samples, and they came from the United States, Italy and Spain. PBMCs, B-cell-depleted T cells, or T cells provided the cDNA or gDNA that made up the material.

The V segment lost 3 bases and the J segment 3 bases; nucleotides outside the gene matches: 5. CDR1 is WSHSY, CDR2 SAAADI, per germline. The length of the CDR3 is 16 residues. As handled by the study authors: Reference gene primers were amplified, and this amplification served to estimate nucleated cell counts. Generated by immunoSEQ multiplex PCR, the TCRdb table keeps only in-frame clones and is missing some. The V and J calls and clone size come from that table; D and trimming were worked out from the DNA. The table has about 80,000 clones, approximately 80% seen once. This chain joins TRBV10-2 and TRBJ1-6; TRBD1 matches at 7 bases. The sequenced sample was peripheral blood. The source of this sequence is a woman in her 70s with acute or convalescent COVID-19. The CDR3 DNA reads TGCGCCAGCAGTGAAAATACAGGGGTCTATAATTCACCCCTCCACTTT. It translates to CASSENTGVYNSPLHF.